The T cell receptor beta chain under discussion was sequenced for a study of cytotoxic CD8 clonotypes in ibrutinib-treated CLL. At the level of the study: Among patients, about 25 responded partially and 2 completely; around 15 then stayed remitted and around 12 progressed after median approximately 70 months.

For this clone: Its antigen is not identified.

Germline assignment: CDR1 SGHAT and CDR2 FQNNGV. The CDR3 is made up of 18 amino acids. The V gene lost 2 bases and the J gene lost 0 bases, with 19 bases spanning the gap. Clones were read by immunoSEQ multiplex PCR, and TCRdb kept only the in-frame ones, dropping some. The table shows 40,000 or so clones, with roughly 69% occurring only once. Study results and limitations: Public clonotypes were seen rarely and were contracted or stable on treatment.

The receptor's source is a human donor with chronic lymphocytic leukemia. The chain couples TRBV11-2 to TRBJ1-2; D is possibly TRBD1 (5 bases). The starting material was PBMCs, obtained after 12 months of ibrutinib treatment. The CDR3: CASSLSLFRDRANYGYTF. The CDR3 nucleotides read TGTGCCAGCAGCTTATCTCTTTTTCGGGACCGAGCTAACTATGGCTACACCTTC.